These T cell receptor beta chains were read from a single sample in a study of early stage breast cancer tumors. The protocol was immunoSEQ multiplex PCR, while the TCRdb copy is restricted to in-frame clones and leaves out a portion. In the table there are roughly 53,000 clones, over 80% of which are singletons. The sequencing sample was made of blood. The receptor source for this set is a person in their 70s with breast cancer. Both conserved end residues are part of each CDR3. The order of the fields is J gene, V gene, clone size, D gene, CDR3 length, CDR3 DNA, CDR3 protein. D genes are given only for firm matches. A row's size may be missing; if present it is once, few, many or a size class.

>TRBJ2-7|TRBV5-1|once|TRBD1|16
TGCGCCAGCAGCTTGTCGGTGCAGGGGGTATCCTACGAGCAGTACTTC
CASSLSVQGVSYEQYF
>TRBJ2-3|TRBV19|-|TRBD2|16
TGTGCCAGTAGTCCCGGGACTATCCTCCGCACAGATACGCAGTATTTT
CASSPGTILRTDTQYF
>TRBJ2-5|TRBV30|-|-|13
TGTGCCTGGATGGAGGGCCACCAAGAGACCCAGTACTTC
CAWMEGHQETQYF
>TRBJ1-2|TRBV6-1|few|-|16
TGTGCCAGCAGTGAAGCGCTATGGGGCGCAAACTATGGCTACACCTTC
CASSEALWGANYGYTF
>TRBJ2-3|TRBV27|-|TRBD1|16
TGTGCCAGCAGTTTAGCCGACAGGGTTGGCACAGATACGCAGTATTTT
CASSLADRVGTDTQYF
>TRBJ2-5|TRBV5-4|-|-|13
TGTGCCAGCAGCTTGAGAGGCCAAGAGACCCAGTACTTC
CASSLRGQETQYF
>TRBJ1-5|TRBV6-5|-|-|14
TGTGCCAGCAGCCCACGAGGGAGGAGTCAGCCCCAGCATTTT
CASSPRGRSQPQHF
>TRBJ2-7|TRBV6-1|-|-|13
TGTGCCAGCCGGCAGGGGGGCGCGTACGAGCAGTACTTC
CASRQGGAYEQYF
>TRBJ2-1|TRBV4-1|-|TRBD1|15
TGCGCCAGCAGCCAAACACAGGGGACGGTTTATGAGCAGTTCTTC
CASSQTQGTVYEQFF
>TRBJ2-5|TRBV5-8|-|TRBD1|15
TGTGCCAGCAGCCAGGGACAGTCCCCTAAAGAGACCCAGTACTTC
CASSQGQSPKETQYF
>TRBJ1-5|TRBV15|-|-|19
TGTGCCACCAGCAGAGATTCAGTGTTGGCGGGAAGTGGCAATCAGCCCCAGCATTTT
CATSRDSVLAGSGNQPQHF
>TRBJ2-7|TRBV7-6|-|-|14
TGTGCCAGCAGCTACAACAGGATCTCCTACGAGCAGTACTTC
CASSYNRISYEQYF
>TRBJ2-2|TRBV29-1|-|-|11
TGCAGCGTTGATCCGCGGGGGGAGCTGTTTTTT
CSVDPRGELFF
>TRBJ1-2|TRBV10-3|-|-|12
TGTGCCATCAGCCCGACGGCGGCTGGCTACACCTTC
CAISPTAAGYTF
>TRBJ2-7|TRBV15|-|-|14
TGTGCCACCAGCTTTCGACGAGGGCCCTACGAGCAGTACTTC
CATSFRRGPYEQYF
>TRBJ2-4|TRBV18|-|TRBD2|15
TGTGCCAGCTCACCACGGGCAGGGAGGGAGGACATTCAGTACTTC
CASSPRAGREDIQYF
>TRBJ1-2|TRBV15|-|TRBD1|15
TGTGCCACCAGCAGGGGACAGTCTAGAGGGGATGGCTACACCTTC
CATSRGQSRGDGYTF
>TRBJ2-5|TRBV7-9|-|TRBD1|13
TGTGCCAGTCACAGGGGGCGTGGGGAGACCCAGTACTTC
CASHRGRGETQYF
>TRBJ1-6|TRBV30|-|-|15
TGTGCCTGGAGTCTCTCAGGGGCGAGGAATTCACCCCTCCACTTT
CAWSLSGARNSPLHF
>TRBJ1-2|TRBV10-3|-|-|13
TGTGCCATCGGGGTAGGGGGTAGTCATGGCTACACCTTC
CAIGVGGSHGYTF
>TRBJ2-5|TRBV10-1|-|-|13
TGCGCCAGCAGCCGTCCGGGGCAAGAGACCCAGTACTTC
CASSRPGQETQYF
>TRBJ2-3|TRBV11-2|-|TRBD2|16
TGTGCCAGCAGCCGGGGGACTAGCGCTAGCACAGATACGCAGTATTTT
CASSRGTSASTDTQYF
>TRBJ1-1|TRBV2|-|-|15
TGTGCCAGCAGTGTCGGGGGGGTATTGGACACTGAAGCTTTCTTT
CASSVGGVLDTEAFF
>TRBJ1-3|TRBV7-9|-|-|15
TGTGCCAGCAGGTTACAGGATCTCTCTGGAAACACCATATATTTT
CASRLQDLSGNTIYF
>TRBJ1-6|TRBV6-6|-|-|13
TGTGCCAGCAAGGGCCGAGGGAATTCACCCCTCCACTTT
CASKGRGNSPLHF
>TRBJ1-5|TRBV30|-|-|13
TGTGCCTGGAGGAAGGGGGGCAATCAGCCCCAGCATTTT
CAWRKGGNQPQHF
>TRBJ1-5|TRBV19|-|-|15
TGTGCCAGTAGTATAACGGCGGTGAGCAATCAGCCCCAGCATTTT
CASSITAVSNQPQHF
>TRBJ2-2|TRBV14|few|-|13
TGTGCCAGCAGCCAAGATCGAGGCGGGGAGCTGTTTTTT
CASSQDRGGELFF
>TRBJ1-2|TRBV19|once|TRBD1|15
TGTGCCAGTAGTAGGCCGGGACAGGGTATGAACGGCTACACCTTC
CASSRPGQGMNGYTF
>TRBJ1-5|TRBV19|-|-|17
TGTGCCAGTAGTGTTGGTGCAGGGGTGGATAGCAATCAGCCCCAGCATTTT
CASSVGAGVDSNQPQHF
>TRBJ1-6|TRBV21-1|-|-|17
TGTGCCAGCAGCAAGATCGACAGGGACCGGCCTCGATCACCCCTCCACTTT
CASSKIDRDRPRSPLHF
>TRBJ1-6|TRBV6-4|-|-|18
TGTGCCAGCAGTCCCACCTTCATGCAGGATGTGTCAAATTCACCCCTCCACTTT
CASSPTFMQDVSNSPLHF
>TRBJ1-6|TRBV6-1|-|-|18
TGTGCCAGCAGTGAACAGGGCGTGCCTTTCTCCTATAATTCACCCCTCCACTTT
CASSEQGVPFSYNSPLHF
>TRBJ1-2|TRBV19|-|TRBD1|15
TGTGCCAGTAGTGAGTCCGGGACAGGGTTCTATGGCTACACCTTC
CASSESGTGFYGYTF
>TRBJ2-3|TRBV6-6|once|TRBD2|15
TGTGCCAGCACGGGTCTAGCGGGAGTCACAGATACGCAGTATTTT
CASTGLAGVTDTQYF
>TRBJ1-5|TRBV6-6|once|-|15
TGTGCCAGCCGGACGGGACTTGGTGGCAATCAGCCCCAGCATTTT
CASRTGLGGNQPQHF
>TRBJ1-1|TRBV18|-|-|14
TGTGCCAGCTCACCGCTGAACATGAACACTGAAGCTTTCTTT
CASSPLNMNTEAFF
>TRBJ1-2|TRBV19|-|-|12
TGTGCCAGTAGTTCGCGGGACTATGGCTACACCTTC
CASSSRDYGYTF
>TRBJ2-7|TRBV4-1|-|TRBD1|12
TGCGCCCATTCGGACAGGGGTCTGGAGCAGTACTTC
CAHSDRGLEQYF
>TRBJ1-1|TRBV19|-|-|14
TGTGCCAGTAGTATTGGTGACACGAACACTGAAGCTTTCTTT
CASSIGDTNTEAFF
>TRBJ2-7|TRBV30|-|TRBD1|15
TGTGCCTGGAGGACCCCCCGGACAGGGAGGCACGAGCAGTACTTC
CAWRTPRTGRHEQYF
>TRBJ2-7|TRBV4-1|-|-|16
TGCGCCAGCAGCCAAGAACCGACCCCCCCGACAAACGAGCAGTACTTC
CASSQEPTPPTNEQYF
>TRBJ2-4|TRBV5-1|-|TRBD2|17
TGCGCCAGCAGCACGGGACTAGCGGGAGGGGTTGGGGACATTCAGTACTTC
CASSTGLAGGVGDIQYF